What follows are 21 T cell receptor beta chains derived from one specimen sequenced in a study of CD8 T cells in ankylosing spondylitis. Points from the study as a whole: Ankylosing spondylitis blood appeared to be characterized by a TCR beta motif of 8 or 9 highly homologous variants.

TCRdb reanalysed the 5' RACE reads using MiXCR and keeps one entry per CDR3 protein. The sample includes fewer than 750,000 distinct CDR3 sequences, 19% of them seen just once. Their antigen targets remain unknown. Sequenced input: blood, either unsorted or a sorted T cell fraction (not recorded which). Receptor source: a male donor with ankylosing spondylitis.

In this sample, this clonotype turned up many times. This chain uses TRBV12-3 or TRBV12-4 with TRBJ1-3, with D maybe TRBD1 (5 bases). The CDR3 totals 13 residues. V lost 5 bases to trimming and J lost 2 bases, with 7 bases between them. The DNA for the CDR3 is TGTGCCAGCAGTGGGGACCCTGGAAACACCATATATTTT. This translates into CASSGDPGNTIYF.

This clonotype has more than one count but fewer than ten. The V and J genes are TRBV24-1 and TRBJ2-1, with 7 nucleotides matching TRBD2. The germline V gene encodes CDR1 KGHDR and CDR2 SFDVKD. This CDR3 comprises 15 residues. V dropped 12 bases and J dropped 7; count of bases not matched to a gene: 17. The CDR3 region has the DNA TGTGCCTCAGCCTCGGGACTACCGGATATGAATGAGCAGTTCTTC. This translates into CASASGLPDMNEQFF.

This clonotype was seen ten or more times. The chain carries TRBV3-1 and TRBJ1-1; TRBD1 matches 9 bases. CDR1 and CDR2 from the germline V gene are LGHDT and YNNKEL (reference sequence). This CDR3 comprises 16 residues. Trimming took 8 bases from V and 1 from J; bases not matched to a gene: 11. The CDR3 is CASRGTGWGTNTEAFF. The DNA of the CDR3 is TGTGCCAGCCGGGGGACAGGGTGGGGGACGAACACTGAAGCTTTCTTT.

The chain has TRBV20-1 and TRBJ1-6, with a possible D match to TRBD1 (6 bases). Per germline, CDR1 DFQATT and CDR2 SNEGSKA (reference sequence). The CDR3 is 14 amino acids. The V end was cut by 1 base, the J end by 5 bases, with 9 bases between. CDR3 sequence (DNA): TGCAGTGCTAGAGGTCGGACAGATAATTCACCCCTCCACTTT. Translation: CSARGRTDNSPLHF.

This clonotype was detected only a few times. V and J are TRBV20-1 and TRBJ2-2, with 7 bases aligning to TRBD2. The CDR3 length is 14 residues. Trimming removed 6 bases from V and 5 bases from J; junction bases left unmatched: 9. Germline CDR1 is DFQATT and CDR2 is SNEGSKA (reference sequence). Here the CDR3 reads CSAPGRGVTGELFF. The CDR3, as DNA: TGCAGTGCCCCCGGACGGGGGGTTACCGGGGAGCTGTTTTTT.

CDR3 sequence: CASSDPALGSYNEQFF. Written as DNA, the CDR3 is TGTGCCAGCAGTGACCCCGCCCTGGGGTCCTACAATGAGCAGTTCTTC. The chain employs TRBV25-1 and TRBJ2-1; D unclear. Germline CDR1 and CDR2: MGHDK and SYGVNS. V was pared by 3 bases and J by 1 base, with 13 bases between. CDR3 size: 16 residues.

The V call is TRBV3-1, the J call TRBJ1-5, with D unclear. Trimming shortened V by 0 bases and J by 1 base, and 7 bases separated the two germline ends. Germline CDR1 reads LGHDT; CDR2 reads YNNKEL (reference sequence). CDR3 length: 15 amino acids. CDR3 residues: CASSQDSSSNQPQHF. The CDR3 DNA reads as TGTGCCAGCAGCCAAGACAGTTCAAGCAATCAGCCCCAGCATTTT.

V and J are TRBV20-1 and TRBJ2-3; TRBD1 might be the D (5 bases). Germline V gene lookup returns CDR1 DFQATT and CDR2 SNEGSKA (reference sequence). V shed 7 bases and J shed 1 base, with 12 bases lying between them. CDR3 length: 13 amino acids. CDR3 nucleotides: TGCAGTGAATCAGGGTCCCGCACAGATACGCAGTATTTT. Residues: CSESGSRTDTQYF.

The J gene is TRBJ2-1, the V gene TRBV10-3; no reliable D call. CDR3 length equals 13 residues. CDR1 is ENHRY, CDR2 SYGVKD, per germline. V was trimmed by 6 bases and J by 2 bases, leaving 8 bases between them. The CDR3 sequence: CAISDKPYNEQFF. The CDR3 DNA is TGTGCCATCAGCGACAAACCCTACAATGAGCAGTTCTTC.

This clonotype was detected ten times or more. This sequence joins TRBV18 and TRBJ1-5; D gene unclear. The V and J ends lost 8 bases and 4 bases respectively, with 12 bases between them. This CDR3 spans 13 amino acids. The V gene's germline CDR1 is KGHSH and CDR2 LQKENI. The CDR3 region has the DNA TGTGCCAGCAGTCCGGGTACAAATCAGCCCCAGCATTTT. Encoded protein: CASSPGTNQPQHF.

This clonotype has at least ten counts. The chain employs TRBV10-2 and TRBJ2-3; D not certain. Deletions cut 4 bases from V and 0 bases from J, with 5 bases between. Germline CDR1 and CDR2: WSHSY and SAAADI. The length of the CDR3 is 13 residues. In DNA form, the CDR3 reads TGCGCCAGCAGTGCCACTAGCACAGATACGCAGTATTTT. Its protein is CASSATSTDTQYF.

This clonotype came up a few times. The chain combines TRBV5-1 with TRBJ1-6; D is unclear. CDR1 and CDR2 (germline): SGHRS, YFSETQ. This CDR3 is built from 14 residues. Trimming removed 0 bases from V and 4 bases from J, with 5 bases in between. In DNA form, the CDR3 reads TGCGCCAGCAGCTTGGCGCAGTATAATTCACCCCTCCACTTT. The encoded protein is CASSLAQYNSPLHF.

The chain uses TRBV30 and TRBJ1-5; D gene ambiguous. The CDR3 has 11 amino acids. Germline values: CDR1 GTSNPN, CDR2 SVGIG (reference sequence). Trimming left V 2 bases short and J 4 bases short, with 3 bases between. The CDR3 reads CAWSPNQPQHF. CDR3 coding DNA: TGTGCCTGGAGTCCTAATCAGCCCCAGCATTTT.

This clonotype has a count of ten or more. The chain is built from TRBV6-1 and TRBJ2-1; 8 bases map to TRBD2. J lost 0 bases, V lost 6 bases, and 10 bases had no gene match. The CDR3 has 17 amino acids. Germline CDR1 is MNHNS and CDR2 is SASEGT. Written as DNA, the CDR3 is TGTGCCAGCAGAGGCGGGGGGACCGCTACCTCCTACAATGAGCAGTTCTTC. This sequence encodes CASRGGGTATSYNEQFF.

The chain recombines TRBV18 with TRBJ2-2; D is perhaps TRBD2 (5 bases). V dropped 4 bases and J dropped 5 bases, with 17 bases sitting between them. The CDR3 has 16 residues. CDR1 KGHSH and CDR2 LQKENI come from the germline V gene. In nucleotides, the CDR3 is TGTGCCAGCTCACTGACCGGCCCGGGGTTAACCGGGGAGCTGTTTTTT. Amino acid sequence: CASSLTGPGLTGELFF.

The chain employs TRBV7-3 and TRBJ1-5, with 9 bases aligning to TRBD1. Germline V gene data show CDR1 as SGHTA and CDR2 as FQGTGA. V shed 5 bases and J 2 bases; nucleotides not matched to a gene: 7. The CDR3 is 16 residues long. The CDR3 here is CASSHQTGGGNQPQHF. The CDR3 bases are TGTGCCAGCAGCCACCAGACAGGGGGTGGCAATCAGCCCCAGCATTTT.

V and J are TRBV27 and TRBJ2-7; D unresolved. This CDR3 comprises 14 residues. Germline-derived CDR1 and CDR2 are MNHEY and SMNVEV (reference sequence). Trimming left V 5 bases short and J 3 bases short, with 14 bases between. The CDR3 bases are TGTGCCAGCAGTCGTCGGCACTCGTACTACGAGCAGTACTTC. This sequence encodes CASSRRHSYYEQYF.

This chain links TRBV5-6 with TRBJ2-3, with 11 bases lining up with TRBD1. The ends lost 4 bases at V and 3 bases at J; junction bases unmatched: 7. Germline V gene sequence: CDR1 SGHDT, CDR2 YYEEEE. The CDR3 loop spans 16 amino acids. In DNA, the CDR3 is TGTGCCAGCAGCCCCAGGACAGGGGGCACAACAGATACGCAGTATTTT. It encodes CASSPRTGGTTDTQYF.

This clonotype was observed once. The V call is TRBV2, the J call TRBJ2-7; perhaps TRBD1 as D (6 bases). Between the trimmed V and J ends, which lost 6 bases and 4 bases, there was a span of 13 bases. Per germline, CDR1 SNHLY and CDR2 FYNNEI. The CDR3 loop spans 13 amino acids. The CDR3 region is CASSLNQGYEQYF. The CDR3 coding sequence is TGTGCCAGCAGCCTCAACCAGGGGTACGAGCAGTACTTC.

The rearrangement joins TRBV6-5 to TRBJ2-1; 7 bases map to TRBD2. V was clipped by 0 bases and J by 0 bases; unmatched bases: 11. CDR1 is MNHEY and CDR2 is SVGAGI in the germline V gene. CDR3 length: 19 residues. The CDR3 region has the DNA TGTGCCAGCAGTTACTCGCGTCTAGCGGTAGAGAGCTCCTACAATGAGCAGTTCTTC. This encodes CASSYSRLAVESSYNEQFF.

The chain carries TRBV5-1 and TRBJ1-1; 10 nucleotides align to TRBD1. This CDR3 has 16 residues. CDR1 is SGHRS and CDR2 is YFSETQ in the germline V gene. V lost 3 bases to trimming and J lost 1 base; unmatched junction nucleotides: 6. The CDR3 DNA reads as TGCGCCAGCAGCTCAGGACAGGGGGGTAAGAACACTGAAGCTTTCTTT. It is translated as CASSSGQGGKNTEAFF.